This T cell receptor beta chain emerged from a study of blood T cells in healthy people across ages. This clonotype was observed a handful of times. Primers used in a second PCR of roughly 6 to 11 cycles were a sample-barcoded 5' primer and a J-beta primer mix. TCRdb processed the 5' RACE reads anew with MiXCR; each CDR3 protein has one entry. Among roughly 800,000 distinct CDR3 sequences, roughly 25% were seen once, and the ten largest hold more than 7.5%. The CDR3 contains 15 residues. Trimming at V came to 2 bases and at J to 3 bases, leaving 2 bases not matched to a gene. Germline CDR1 reads LGHDT; CDR2 reads YNNKEL (reference sequence). These data were likewise used in another study, on T cells of mothers and their children.

The clonotype comes from a boy younger than 18 in good health. The sequenced sample consisted of blood. The chain links TRBV3-1 to TRBJ2-1; 9 bases map to TRBD2. The CDR3 is CASSQTAGGYNEQFF. The CDR3 nucleotides are TGTGCCAGCAGCCAAACAGCGGGAGGCTACAATGAGCAGTTCTTC.